These 19 T cell receptor beta chains came from one sample sequenced in a study of control samples from healthy donors and cancer patients. The protocol was immunoSEQ multiplex PCR, while the TCRdb copy is restricted to in-frame clones and leaves out a portion. The sample includes some 71,000 clones, roughly 89% seen only once; the top ten take 15% to 20%. The sequencing sample was made of PBMCs. All receptors come from a man in his sixties with lung cancer.

The chain couples TRBV3-1 (or the pseudogene TRBV3-2) to TRBJ2-1, with D perhaps TRBD2 (6 bases). The V end lost 1 base, the J end lost 6 bases, and 16 bases lay between the germline ends. Per the germline V gene, CDR1 is LGHDT and CDR2 is YNNKEL (reference sequence). This CDR3 is 16 amino acids long. The CDR3 sequence is CASSQGLVGDGNEQFF. The CDR3 DNA follows: TGTGCCAGCAGCCAAGGACTAGTGGGGGATGGCAATGAGCAGTTCTTC.

The gene calls are TRBV6-6 and TRBJ2-1; D not certain. There are 12 residues in the CDR3. Germline V gene sequence: CDR1 MNHNY, CDR2 SVGAGI (reference sequence). Trimming left V 4 bases short and J 5 bases short, with 6 bases between. CDR3 region: CASSSRDNEQFF. Here the CDR3 DNA reads TGTGCCAGCAGTTCAAGGGACAATGAGCAGTTCTTC.

The genes are TRBV29-1 and TRBJ2-2; no clear D. Trimming cost V 4 bases and J 1 base, with 10 bases left between them. The CDR3 is made up of 14 amino acids. CDR1 is SQVTM, CDR2 ANQGSEA, per germline. The CDR3 nucleotides read TGCAGCGTTGTATCGGAGAAGAACACCGGGGAGCTGTTTTTT. Its protein is CSVVSEKNTGELFF.

The rearrangement links TRBV18 to TRBJ2-2; D not certain. This CDR3 has 14 amino acids. V was pared by 4 bases and J by 5 bases, with 11 bases between. Germline V gives CDR1 KGHSH, CDR2 LQKENI. The DNA of the CDR3 is TGTGCCAGCTCACGTCTCCAGGATACCGGGGAGCTGTTTTTT. It translates to CASSRLQDTGELFF. Full variable domain (outside the CDR3, taken from reference TRBV18 and TRBJ2-2): NAGVMQNPRHLVRRRGQEARLRCSPMKGHSHVYWYRQLPEEGLKFMVYLQKENIIDESGMPKERFSAEFPKEGPSILRIQQVVRGDSAAYFCASSRLQDTGELFFGEGSRLTVL.

The V call is TRBV3-1 (or the pseudogene TRBV3-2), the J call TRBJ2-2, with 9 bases matching TRBD1. Germline-derived CDR1 and CDR2 are LGHDT and YNNKEL (reference sequence). The CDR3 runs 15 residues. The trim removed 4 bases at V and 1 base at J, leaving 1 base unmatched. The CDR3 protein is CASSRDRENTGELFF. The CDR3 DNA reads TGTGCCAGCAGCCGGGACAGGGAGAACACCGGGGAGCTGTTTTTT.

V and J are TRBV6-5 and TRBJ2-7; D may correspond to TRBD1 or TRBD2 (5 bases each). CDR3 length: 13 amino acids. Between the trimmed V and J ends, which lost 5 bases and 3 bases, there was a span of 11 bases. Germline lookup yields CDR1 MNHEY and CDR2 SVGAGI. The CDR3 DNA reads TGTGCCAGCAGTCGGGACGGAGTCTACGAGCAGTACGTC. Translating it yields CASSRDGVYEQYV.

The chain joins TRBV30 to TRBJ1-1; no reliable D call. The germline gives CDR1 GTSNPN, CDR2 SVGIG (reference sequence). The length of the CDR3 is 14 residues. V lost 3 bases, J lost 7 bases, and 18 bases lay in between. The CDR3 DNA is TGTGCCTGGAGAGAATCGCCCGGTGGTCTTGAAGCTTTCTTT. Translation gives CAWRESPGGLEAFF.

The rearrangement uses TRBV5-1 and TRBJ1-1, with a weak D call TRBD1 (5 bases). Deletions cut 0 bases from V and 7 bases from J, with 13 bases between. Germline loops: CDR1 SGHRS, CDR2 YFSETQ. The CDR3 is made up of 14 amino acids. This CDR3 reads CASSLGVDKLEAFF. In DNA, the CDR3 is TGCGCCAGCAGCTTGGGGGTGGACAAGCTTGAAGCTTTCTTT.

This clone appeared once. V usage is TRBV9 and J usage is TRBJ1-1, with D perhaps TRBD1 (5 bases). Germline V gene lookup returns CDR1 SGDLS and CDR2 YYNGEE. The CDR3 has 13 amino acids. Trimming removed 0 bases from V and 4 bases from J, with 7 bases in between. The CDR3 loop is CASSVGRATEAFF. The CDR3, as DNA: TGTGCCAGCAGCGTAGGCAGGGCCACTGAAGCTTTCTTT.

This sequence joins TRBV5-5 and TRBJ1-2; the match to TRBD1 covers 8 bases. CDR1 and CDR2 (germline): SGHKS, YYEKEE (reference sequence). Trimming removed 4 bases from V and 4 bases from J; junction bases left unmatched: 6. The CDR3 contains 14 residues. The chain's CDR3 is CASSGTDRVYGYTF. The CDR3 coding sequence is TGTGCCAGCAGCGGGACGGACAGGGTCTATGGCTACACCTTC.

V usage is TRBV3-1 (or the pseudogene TRBV3-2) and J usage is TRBJ2-1, with 14 bases identical to TRBD2. Unmatched junction bases numbered 5, after V lost 1 base and J lost 12 bases. The CDR3 has 15 amino acids. Per germline, CDR1 LGHDT and CDR2 YNNKEL (reference sequence). The CDR3 loop reads CASSQGGLAGAGQFF. The DNA for the CDR3 is TGTGCCAGCAGCCAAGGGGGACTAGCGGGGGCGGGGCAGTTCTTC.

The chain is built from TRBV7-2 and TRBJ2-3, with D perhaps assigned TRBD1 or TRBD2 (5 bases each). Deletions cut 5 bases from V and 1 base from J, with 13 bases between. CDR1 and CDR2 from the germline V gene are SGHTA and FQGNSA. The CDR3 loop spans 15 amino acids. Here the CDR3 DNA reads TGTGCCAGCAGCCCCCCGGGGACGGGCACAGATACGCAGTATTTT. The encoded protein is CASSPPGTGTDTQYF.

In this sample, this clone turned up a few times. The chain combines TRBV9 with TRBJ2-7; 7 nucleotides agree with TRBD1. The germline CDR1 and CDR2 sequences are SGDLS and YYNGEE. Trimming removed 0 bases from V and 4 bases from J; junction bases left unmatched: 4. The CDR3 extends over 14 amino acids. The CDR3 is CASSVGAGGYEQYF. CDR3 nucleotide sequence: TGTGCCAGCAGCGTAGGGGCAGGGGGTTACGAGCAGTACTTC.

The chain recombines TRBV7-2 with TRBJ2-6; unclear D gene. The CDR3 loop spans 17 amino acids. Deletions cut 0 bases from V and 0 bases from J, with 9 bases between. Germline CDR1 is SGHTA and CDR2 is FQGNSA. This chain's CDR3 is CASSLALSSSGANVLTF. The CDR3 DNA is TGTGCCAGCAGCTTAGCGCTCTCGAGCTCTGGGGCCAACGTCCTGACTTTC.

The V call is TRBV6-5, the J call TRBJ1-4; 7 bases are a match to TRBD1. CDR1 and CDR2 from the germline V gene are MNHEY and SVGAGI. The trim removed 7 bases at V and 3 bases at J, leaving 8 bases unmatched. The CDR3 contains 15 residues. The CDR3 DNA reads TGTGCCAGCACCCGAGGAGGGGGCCCTAATGAAAAACTGTTTTTT. Its translation: CASTRGGGPNEKLFF.

The chain couples TRBV6-6 to TRBJ2-7; no clear D. The germline V gene encodes CDR1 MNHNY and CDR2 SVGAGI (reference sequence). V shed 0 bases and J shed 0 bases, with 9 bases lying between them. The CDR3 has 15 residues. CDR3 residues: CASSYSPGDSYEQYV. The CDR3 DNA follows: TGTGCCAGCAGTTACTCCCCGGGTGACTCCTACGAGCAGTACGTC.

The sample holds one count of this clone. V usage is TRBV6-5 and J usage is TRBJ1-2; 8 bases map to TRBD1. Per the germline V gene, CDR1 is MNHEY and CDR2 is SVGAGI. The CDR3 is 15 residues long. The J segment lost 0 bases and the V segment lost 6 bases, leaving 6 bases of the junction unmatched. The CDR3 here is CASSPGTGANYGYTF. The DNA of the CDR3 is TGTGCCAGCAGCCCAGGGACAGGAGCTAACTATGGCTACACCTTC.

V is TRBV7-2 and J is TRBJ1-6, with D tentatively TRBD1 (5 bases). CDR1 and CDR2 from the germline V gene are SGHTA and FQGNSA. CDR3 length: 16 amino acids. V was pared by 8 bases and J by 0 bases, with 14 bases between. The CDR3 DNA sequence: TGTGCCAGCGGTAGCAGGGCCAGCTCCTATAATTCACCCCTCCACTTT. It yields the protein CASGSRASSYNSPLHF.

The chain combines TRBV5-1 with TRBJ1-1; D uncertain. The CDR3 is made up of 14 amino acids. Looked up from germline, CDR1 is SGHRS and CDR2 is YFSETQ. V was shortened by 1 base and J by 0 bases, with 7 bases between the two germline ends. The CDR3: CASSLRAMNTEAFF. CDR3 DNA sequence: TGCGCCAGCAGCTTGAGGGCCATGAACACTGAAGCTTTCTTT.